This TCR beta chain came from a study of beta chain features in type 1 diabetes. Study-level results: Moderate yet significant TCRB CDR3 shortening was seen in Type 1 diabetes patients in all four CD4+ subsets.

Note on this clone: Its antigen is as yet unknown.

Germline CDR1 and CDR2: SGHVS and FQNEAQ. Trimming at V came to 5 bases and at J to 1 base, leaving 10 bases not matched to a gene. The length of the CDR3 is 19 residues. Sequencing targeted expressed TCRB transcripts, as all isolated RNA had been reverse transcribed. Measured with immunoSEQ multiplex PCR; TCRdb has only the in-frame clones, and not every one. The sample gives fewer than 250,000 clones, 9.6% of which show up once; under 0.045% is in the top ten. The specimen was naive CD4+ T cells from blood. The chain combines TRBV7-8 with TRBJ2-6; TRBD1 agrees at 11 bases. The sequence came from a woman between 18 and 29 years old in good health. The CDR3 here is CASSVTPRDRGSGANVLTF. The CDR3 DNA reads TGTGCCAGCAGCGTTACCCCGCGGGACAGGGGGTCTGGGGCCAACGTCCTGACTTTC.